This entry is about one T cell receptor beta chain. There is no known antigen for this receptor. Per-base quality was not reported, and no clone a single base away is much larger than it. The data belong to a study of T cell responses to AZD1222 COVID-19 vaccine listed by TCRdb under 2021. With respect to the entire study: AZD1222 recipients given second doses at about 4 weeks or at about 12 weeks were pooled, since spike-specific TCR depth and breadth were not found to differ between the two schedules. Trial participants were enrolled by age into subgroups of 18-55, 56-69 and 70-plus years, and roughly 150, 30 and 60 TCR-sequenced participants, respectively, were included in these subgroups. TCR sequencing covered 233 trial participants: 207 given two doses of AZD1222 and some 25 given two doses of MenACWY control vaccine. What the authors observed across the whole study: The 56-69-year group was small, and its depth increase did not reach significance, likely because of low power. Reportedly, close to half of the unique spike-specific TCRs recognized epitopes lying outside the regions that are mutated in the B.1.351 and B.1.1.7 variants. After two AZD1222 doses, spike-specific TCR breadth and depth were significantly higher than at day 0 and than in MenACWY recipients. Most participants were white British and females outnumbered males, and the authors suggested that clonal diversity may have been underestimated. Conclusions about previously exposed vaccinees are limited because only a handful of AZD1222 recipients were SARS-CoV-2 seropositive at baseline. Vaccine-associated CD4 TCRs spanned the whole spike protein, with dominant responses in regions 160-218 and 743-854. Because no samples from the day 14 peak response were available, repertoires could be characterized only after the peak T cell response.

The CDR3 regions of human TCRbeta chains were analyzed by immunosequencing. The paper's data handling went like this. TCRs in the repertoires were compared against a reference library of SARS-CoV-2-specific TCRs that had been generated with the MIRA antigen-specificity platform. Breadth meant the fraction of unique TCRs that were SARS-CoV-2-associated, whereas depth meant the fraction of total T cells that were SARS-CoV-2-associated. Each spike-specific TCR was assigned to its reactive spike region and to a CD4 or CD8 class using the MIRA data. Log10-transformed breadth and depth values were compared by one-way ANOVA with Sidak's multiple comparisons tests. TCRdb's version of the immuneACCESS table is confined to in-frame rearrangements and falls short of the full clone set. An unresolved V gene accounts for under half of the shortfall where checked; the remainder is of unknown origin. The V and J calls and clone size were taken over from that table, and D and trimming were inferred from the DNA. Present in this sample are 150,000 or so clones, roughly nine tenths of which were seen just once. The ten most abundant clones make up around 4.9% of the sample.

Taken with the paper, the label for time point translates to: baseline before first vaccination. Vaccinee samples were obtained from the UK trials COV001 and COV002, which included a single-blind randomized controlled phase 2/3 trial of AZD1222 (ChAdOx1 nCoV-19) in healthy adults. For TCRbeta chain sequencing, PBMC samples from trial participants were taken at day 0 and at day 28 after the second dose. CDR3 length: 17 amino acids, cysteine to phenylalanine. Kept here is only the CDR3 DNA, which spans 51 bases and is read in frame from base 1. V trim: 5 bases; J trim: 2 bases; unmatched bases: 6. The germline V gene (reference sequence) provides CDR1 LNHDA and CDR2 SQIVND.

Source: peripheral blood, taken on day 0 of AZD1222 vaccination. The chain uses TRBV19 and TRBJ2-2, and 12 bases in between align with TRBD2. This receptor was obtained from an adult in good health. CDR3 region: CASSRTSGNRNTGELFF. The nucleotide sequence is given as TGTGCCAGTAGTCGGACTAGCGGGAATCGAAACACCGGGGAGCTGTTTTTT.